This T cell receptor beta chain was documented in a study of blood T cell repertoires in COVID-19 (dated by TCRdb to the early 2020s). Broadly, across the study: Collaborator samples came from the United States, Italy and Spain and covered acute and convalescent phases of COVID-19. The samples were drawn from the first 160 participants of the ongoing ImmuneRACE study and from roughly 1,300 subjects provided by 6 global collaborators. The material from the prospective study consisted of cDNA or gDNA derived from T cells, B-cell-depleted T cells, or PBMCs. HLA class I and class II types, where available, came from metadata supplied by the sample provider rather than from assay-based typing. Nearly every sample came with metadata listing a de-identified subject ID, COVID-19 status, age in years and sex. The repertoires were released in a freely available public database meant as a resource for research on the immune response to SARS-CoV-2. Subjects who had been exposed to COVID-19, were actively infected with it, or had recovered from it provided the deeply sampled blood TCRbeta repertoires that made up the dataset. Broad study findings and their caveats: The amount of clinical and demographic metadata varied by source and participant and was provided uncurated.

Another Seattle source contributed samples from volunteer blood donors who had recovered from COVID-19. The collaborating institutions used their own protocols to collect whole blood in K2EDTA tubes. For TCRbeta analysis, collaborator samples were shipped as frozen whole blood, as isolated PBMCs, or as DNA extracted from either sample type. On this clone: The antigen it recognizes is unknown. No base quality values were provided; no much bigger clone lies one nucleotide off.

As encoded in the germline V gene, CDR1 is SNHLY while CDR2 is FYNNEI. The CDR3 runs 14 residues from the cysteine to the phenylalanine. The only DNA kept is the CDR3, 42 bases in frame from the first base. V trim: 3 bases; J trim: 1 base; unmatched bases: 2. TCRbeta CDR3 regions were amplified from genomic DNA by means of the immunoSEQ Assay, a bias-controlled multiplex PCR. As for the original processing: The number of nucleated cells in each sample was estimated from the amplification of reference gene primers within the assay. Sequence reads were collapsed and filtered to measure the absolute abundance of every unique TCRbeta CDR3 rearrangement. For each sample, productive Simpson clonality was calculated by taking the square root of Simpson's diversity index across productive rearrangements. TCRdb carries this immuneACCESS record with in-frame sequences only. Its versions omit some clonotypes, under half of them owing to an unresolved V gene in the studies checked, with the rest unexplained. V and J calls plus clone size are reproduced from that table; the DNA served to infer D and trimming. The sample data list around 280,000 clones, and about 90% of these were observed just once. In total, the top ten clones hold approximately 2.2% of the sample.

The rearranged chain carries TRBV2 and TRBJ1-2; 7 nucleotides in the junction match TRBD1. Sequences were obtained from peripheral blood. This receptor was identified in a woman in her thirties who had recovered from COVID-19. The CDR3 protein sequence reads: CASSEAGGNYGYTF. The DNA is TGTGCCAGCAGTGAGGCAGGGGGTAACTATGGCTACACCTTC.